These 12 T cell receptor beta chains were all obtained from the same sample, sequenced in a study of T cell responses to AZD1222 COVID-19 vaccine. Some clones are missing from TCRdb's copy, which holds only in-frame ones; the method was immunoSEQ multiplex PCR. The data contain 120,000 to 150,000 clones, about 93% of them singletons. Source: peripheral blood, taken on day 0 of AZD1222 vaccination. Receptors originate from an adult in good health.

V is TRBV7-9 and J is TRBJ2-7; D possibly corresponds to TRBD2 (7 bases). V gave up 2 bases and J gave up 5 bases, with 13 bases separating them. This CDR3 is 14 amino acids long. CDR1 is SEHNR, CDR2 FQNEAQ, per germline (reference sequence). The CDR3 sequence: CASSLSGGRHEQYF. The CDR3 DNA follows: TGTGCCAGCAGCTTATCCGGGGGGCGCCACGAGCAGTACTTC.

The V and J genes are TRBV6-5 and TRBJ2-1, with 9 bases fitting TRBD1. The CDR3 is 14 amino acids. Trimming cost V 6 bases and J 4 bases; bases outside gene matches: 4. Germline lookup yields CDR1 MNHEY and CDR2 SVGAGI. The CDR3 reads CASRGQGVYNEQFF. Written as DNA, the CDR3 is TGTGCCAGCAGGGGACAGGGAGTATACAATGAGCAGTTCTTC.

The chain joins TRBV6-5 to TRBJ1-1; D not certain. Germline V CDR1 and CDR2: MNHEY, SVGAGI. Trimming removed 4 bases at V and 5 bases at J, with 14 bases between. The CDR3 consists of 14 residues. This CDR3 is CASSFSLSDTEAFF. In DNA form, the CDR3 reads TGTGCCAGCAGTTTTTCGCTAAGTGATACTGAAGCTTTCTTT.

This chain joins TRBV3-1 (or the pseudogene TRBV3-2) and TRBJ2-7; TRBD1 is a possible D gene (6 bases). The V gene's germline CDR1 is LGHDT and CDR2 YNNKEL (reference sequence). The CDR3 spans 14 residues. Trimming shortened V by 1 base and J by 6 bases, and 13 bases separated the two germline ends. This chain's CDR3 is CASSQGDRPSEQYF. The CDR3 nucleotides read TGTGCCAGCAGCCAAGGTGACAGGCCCTCCGAGCAGTACTTC.

The chain combines TRBV5-4 with TRBJ2-7, with a weak D call TRBD2 (5 bases). V lost 3 bases, J lost 0 bases, and 7 bases lay in between. The CDR3 has 13 residues. Per germline, CDR1 SGHNT and CDR2 YYREEE (reference sequence). In nucleotides, the CDR3 is TGTGCCAGCAGCTGGACTCCCTCCTACGAGCAGTACTTC. Translated: CASSWTPSYEQYF.

The rearrangement uses TRBV3-1 (or the pseudogene TRBV3-2) and TRBJ2-5, with D maybe TRBD1 (6 bases). This CDR3 spans 14 amino acids. Trimming cost V 1 base and J 5 bases, with 11 bases left between them. Per germline, CDR1 LGHDT and CDR2 YNNKEL (reference sequence). The CDR3 nucleotides are TGTGCCAGCAGCCAAGCAGGGGTCGCGGAGACCCAGTACTTC. This sequence encodes CASSQAGVAETQYF.

V and J are TRBV2 and TRBJ1-5, with D maybe TRBD1 (6 bases). The CDR3 has 14 amino acids. Germline CDR1 is SNHLY and CDR2 is FYNNEI. V was shortened by 6 bases and J by 3 bases, with 12 bases between the two germline ends. CDR3 nucleotide sequence: TGTGCCAGCAGCAAGGACAGCCACAATCAGCCCCAGCATTTT. This translates into CASSKDSHNQPQHF.

This clone appeared a single time. V gene TRBV10-3 combines with J gene TRBJ1-2, with 7 bases that match TRBD1. V was clipped by 4 bases and J by 6 bases; unmatched bases: 8. The germline CDR1 and CDR2 sequences are ENHRY and SYGVKD. This CDR3 comprises 14 residues. CDR3: CAISAYPGTDGYTF. The CDR3 region has the DNA TGTGCCATCAGTGCTTACCCCGGGACAGATGGCTACACCTTC.

The chain carries TRBV6-1 and TRBJ1-1; D perhaps matches TRBD1 (5 bases). Germline loops: CDR1 MNHNS, CDR2 SASEGT. This CDR3 has 12 residues. V gave up 3 bases and J gave up 9 bases, with 11 bases separating them. CDR3 bases: TGTGCCAGCAGTGAGGGACGGGACCAAGCTTTCTTT. It codes for CASSEGRDQAFF.

J is TRBJ2-3 and V is TRBV11-3, with a weak D call TRBD2 (6 bases). This CDR3 contains 16 residues. V dropped 1 base and J dropped 1 base, with 12 bases sitting between them. Germline CDR1 SGHNT, CDR2 YENEEA. The CDR3 is CASSLGSWGGTDTQYF. The CDR3 DNA sequence: TGTGCCAGCAGCTTAGGCTCCTGGGGGGGCACAGATACGCAGTATTTT.

In nucleotides, the CDR3 is TGTGCCAGCAGTTACTCAGGCAGGGGGATTTACGAGCAGTACTTC. As protein: CASSYSGRGIYEQYF. The chain uses TRBV6-5 and TRBJ2-7; TRBD1 matches at 7 bases. The CDR3 length is 15 residues. Germline V gene sequence: CDR1 MNHEY, CDR2 SVGAGI. Losses at the gene ends were 0 bases for V and 4 bases for J; bases not matched to a gene: 6.

J is TRBJ1-2 and V is TRBV7-9; TRBD1 matches 9 bases. Germline V CDR1 and CDR2: SEHNR, FQNEAQ (reference sequence). After removal of 1 base from V and 4 bases from J, the junction contained 4 bases not matched to a gene. The length of the CDR3 is 15 residues. The CDR3 protein is CASSLGRDRVYGYTF. CDR3 DNA: TGTGCCAGCAGCTTAGGGAGGGACAGGGTCTATGGCTACACCTTC.